The 26 T cell receptor beta chains in this list originate from one sample, sequenced in a study of neurological immune-mediated disorders. TCRdb fed the 5' RACE reads into MiXCR, producing one record per CDR3 protein. The data show approximately 60,000 distinct CDR3 sequences, more than 3.5% seen once. The source material was PBMCs. These receptors were collected from a man aged 50-60 years with multiple sclerosis.

This clonotype was detected ten times or more. CDR3: CASSLREGKETQYF. The DNA for the CDR3 is TGTGCCAGCAGTCTCCGGGAGGGGAAAGAGACCCAGTACTTC. This sequence joins TRBV25-1 and TRBJ2-5, with 8 positions matching TRBD2. The CDR3 runs 14 residues. Looked up from germline, CDR1 is MGHDK and CDR2 is SYGVNS. V trimming: 5 bases; J trimming: 3 bases; junction bases outside the gene matches: 5.

This clonotype appeared many times. V usage is TRBV3-1 and J usage is TRBJ2-7, with 7 positions matching TRBD1. V lost 4 bases to trimming and J lost 4 bases; unmatched junction nucleotides: 4. Looked up from germline, CDR1 is LGHDT and CDR2 is YNNKEL (reference sequence). The CDR3 covers 13 residues. In DNA form, the CDR3 reads TGTGCCAGCAGCCTTAGACAGGGTTACGAGCAGTACGTC. It codes for CASSLRQGYEQYV.

At least ten counts were recorded for this clonotype. The chain joins TRBV6-1 to TRBJ2-3; no clear D. The V gene's germline CDR1 is MNHNS and CDR2 SASEGT. Trimming took off 7 bases at V and 2 bases at J, with 10 bases between the two ends. The CDR3 covers 13 residues. The CDR3 loop reads CASKPLSTDTQYF. CDR3 in DNA: TGTGCCAGCAAACCACTATCCACAGATACGCAGTATTTT.

The table lists this clonotype with many counts. The rearrangement links TRBV7-2 to TRBJ2-5, with D possibly being TRBD1 (5 bases). This CDR3 is built from 15 residues. In germline, CDR1 is SGHTA, CDR2 FQGNSA. The germline V and J ends were trimmed by 2 bases and 5 bases, with 15 bases remaining between them. The DNA for the CDR3 is TGTGCCAGCAGCTTATCCAGGGTTGGAATCGAGACCCAGTACTTC. Protein product: CASSLSRVGIETQYF.

This clonotype was counted at least ten times. The chain combines TRBV5-4 with TRBJ1-6; 8 bases map to TRBD1. This CDR3 has 15 residues. Germline V gene sequence: CDR1 SGHNT, CDR2 YYREEE (reference sequence). The V and J ends lost 5 bases and 8 bases, in that order; junction bases with no gene match: 9. The CDR3 here is CASSRTGGYDSPLHF. Here the CDR3 DNA reads TGTGCCAGCAGTAGAACAGGGGGTTACGATTCACCCCTCCACTTT.

This clonotype was picked up many times. The V gene is TRBV6-6, the J gene TRBJ1-2, with D possibly being TRBD1 (6 bases). Germline assignment: CDR1 MNHNY and CDR2 SVGAGI (reference sequence). The CDR3 length is 12 residues. The V end was cut by 5 bases, the J end by 8 bases, with 12 bases between. The CDR3 protein is CASSGGGSGYTF. CDR3 coding DNA: TGTGCCAGCAGTGGAGGGGGATCGGGCTACACCTTC.

This clonotype occurred many times. V gene TRBV20-1 combines with J gene TRBJ2-5; D gene ambiguous. Deletions cut 6 bases from V and 5 bases from J, with 10 bases between. Germline V gene lookup returns CDR1 DFQATT and CDR2 SNEGSKA (reference sequence). The CDR3 sequence is 11 residues long. The CDR3: CSASQWETQYF. The CDR3 nucleotides read TGCAGTGCCTCTCAGTGGGAGACCCAGTACTTC.

Many counts were recorded for this clonotype. This chain links TRBV7-9 with TRBJ2-2, with D perhaps TRBD2 (6 bases). V was trimmed by 7 bases and J by 5 bases, leaving 17 bases between them. The germline CDR1 and CDR2 sequences are SEHNR and FQNEAQ (reference sequence). CDR3 size: 15 residues. The CDR3: CASTAAGYDTGELFF. As DNA, the CDR3 is TGTGCCAGCACCGCCGCGGGGTACGATACCGGGGAGCTGTTTTTT.

This clonotype was seen repeatedly, ten times or more. The rearrangement links TRBV6-5 to TRBJ2-1, with 8 bases fitting TRBD1. Germline CDR1 is MNHEY and CDR2 is SVGAGI. This CDR3 has 13 amino acids. With 6 bases clipped from V and 10 bases from J, the junction kept 8 bases outside the gene matches. The CDR3 spells CASSPNRGREQFF. DNA of the CDR3: TGTGCCAGCAGCCCAAACAGGGGGAGGGAGCAGTTCTTC.

This clonotype was recorded at least ten times. The CDR3 loop is CSARDWTGAQGKLFF. The CDR3 nucleotides are TGCAGTGCTAGAGATTGGACAGGGGCTCAGGGAAAACTGTTTTTT. The chain employs TRBV20-1 and TRBJ1-4; 9 positions match TRBD1. Germline V lookup: CDR1 DFQATT, CDR2 SNEGSKA (reference sequence). V lost 0 bases, J lost 10 bases, and 9 bases stayed unmatched. This CDR3 contains 15 residues.

The chain joins TRBV18 to TRBJ1-5, with D possibly TRBD1 on 6 matching bases. The length of the CDR3 is 14 residues. CDR1 is KGHSH and CDR2 is LQKENI in the germline V gene. V shed 6 bases and J shed 8 bases, with 17 bases lying between them. This CDR3 reads CASSGTGTGEPQHF. CDR3 coding DNA: TGTGCCAGCTCGGGAACAGGGACGGGGGAGCCCCAGCATTTT.

This clonotype showed up many times. The V and J genes are TRBV7-9 and TRBJ1-3; D is undetermined. Per germline, CDR1 SEHNR and CDR2 FQNEAQ (reference sequence). This CDR3 is 15 amino acids long. Trimming removed 1 base from V and 0 bases from J, with 7 bases in between. The CDR3 here is CASSLEPLSGNTIYF. Written as DNA, the CDR3 is TGTGCCAGCAGCTTAGAACCGCTCTCTGGAAACACCATATATTTT. The full variable domain, its missing parts supplied by reference TRBV7-9 and TRBJ1-3, is DTGVSQNPRHKITKRGQNVTFRCDPISEHNRLYWYRQTLGQGPEFLTYFQNEAQLEKSRLLSDRFSAERPKGSFSTLEIQRTEQGDSAMYLCASSLEPLSGNTIYFGEGSWLTVV.

This clonotype occurred many times. The chain couples TRBV5-5 to TRBJ2-7, with D perhaps TRBD2 (5 bases). Per germline, CDR1 SGHKS and CDR2 YYEKEE (reference sequence). The CDR3 extends over 13 amino acids. V lost 7 bases and J lost 0, with 11 bases in between. CDR3 sequence: CASGLARSYEQYV. CDR3 nucleotide sequence: TGTGCCAGCGGGCTAGCTCGCTCCTACGAGCAGTACGTC.

There are many counts of this clonotype. The chain has TRBV5-1 and TRBJ2-2, with a tentative D call TRBD2 (7 bases). This CDR3 is built from 17 residues. V lost 0 bases and J 3 bases, leaving 15 bases between the germline ends. Germline-derived CDR1 and CDR2 are SGHRS and YFSETQ. CDR3 DNA sequence: TGCGCCAGCAGCTTGGCCTCGGGGGGCGCAGACACCGGGGAGCTGTTTTTT. It encodes CASSLASGGADTGELFF. Supplemented by reference TRBV5-1 and TRBJ2-2, the full variable domain reads KAGVTQTPRYLIKTRGQQVTLSCSPISGHRSVSWYQQTPGQGLQFLFEYFSETQRNKGNFPGRFSGRQFSNSRSEMNVSTLELGDSALYLCASSLASGGADTGELFFGEGSRLTVL.

This clonotype was observed at least ten times. The DNA for the CDR3 is TGCAGTGCTACCTCCCCGACGGGTTACGAGCAGTACGTC. Residues: CSATSPTGYEQYV. The V and J genes are TRBV20-1 and TRBJ2-7; D not resolved. The V gene's germline CDR1 is DFQATT and CDR2 SNEGSKA (reference sequence). This CDR3 comprises 13 residues. V lost 4 bases, J lost 4 bases, and 14 bases lay in between.

This clonotype was seen at least ten times. This rearrangement joins TRBV7-2 to TRBJ2-2, with a weak D call TRBD2 (5 bases). Looked up from germline, CDR1 is SGHTA and CDR2 is FQGNSA. This CDR3 spans 16 amino acids. Trimming stripped 1 base from V and 5 bases from J, with 14 bases between. CDR3 sequence: CASSLDGVTGTGELFF. Here the CDR3 DNA reads TGTGCCAGCAGCTTAGATGGGGTAACGGGGACCGGGGAGCTGTTTTTT.

This clonotype was picked up many times. The genes are TRBV20-1 and TRBJ1-2; TRBD1 agrees at 7 bases. Germline CDR1 is DFQATT and CDR2 is SNEGSKA (reference sequence). The J segment lost 2 bases and the V segment lost 3 bases, leaving 6 bases of the junction unmatched. CDR3 length: 14 amino acids. The CDR3: CSARVATGNYGYTF. DNA for the CDR3: TGCAGTGCTAGGGTGGCGACAGGGAACTATGGCTACACCTTC.

This clonotype was seen repeatedly, ten times or more. CDR3 sequence: CASFTRLAGGFGELFF. CDR3 in DNA: TGTGCCAGCTTTACAAGACTAGCGGGGGGTTTTGGGGAGCTGTTTTTT. The rearrangement uses TRBV12-3 or TRBV12-4 and TRBJ2-2; 13 bases match TRBD2. After removal of 8 bases from V and 8 bases from J, the junction contained 11 bases not matched to a gene. CDR3 length equals 16 residues.

This clonotype was counted at least ten times. V usage is TRBV9 and J usage is TRBJ2-1, with 8 bases aligning to TRBD2. CDR3 length: 15 residues. Unmatched junction bases numbered 4, after V lost 1 base and J lost 4 bases. Per germline, CDR1 SGDLS and CDR2 YYNGEE. In DNA form, the CDR3 reads TGTGCCAGCAGCGTACAAGCGGGGGAATACAATGAGCAGTTCTTC. Protein product: CASSVQAGEYNEQFF.

In this sample, this clonotype turned up many times. V usage is TRBV28 and J usage is TRBJ2-5, with D possibly being TRBD1 or TRBD2 (5 bases each). Germline lookup yields CDR1 MDHEN and CDR2 SYDVKM. The CDR3 is made up of 14 amino acids. V dropped 10 bases and J dropped 4 bases, with 19 bases sitting between them. CDR3 in amino acids: CATDRGLRRETQYF. The DNA for the CDR3 is TGTGCCACCGACCGGGGCCTTCGACGAGAGACCCAGTACTTC.

This clonotype occurred many times. V is TRBV7-6 and J is TRBJ2-7; 7 nucleotides line up with TRBD1. V lost 1 base, J lost 1 base, and 7 bases stayed unmatched. Germline V lookup: CDR1 SGHVS, CDR2 FNYEAQ. This CDR3 has 16 amino acids. CDR3 coding DNA: TGTGCCAGCAGCTTAGGACAGGGTCCGGTTTCCTACGAGCAGTACTTC. The encoded protein is CASSLGQGPVSYEQYF. The full variable domain, in which reference TRBV7-6 and TRBJ2-7 provide the parts outside the CDR3, is GAGVSQSPRYKVTKRGQDVALRCDPISGHVSLYWYRQALGQGPEFLTYFNYEAQQDKSGLPNDRFSAERPEGSISTLTIQRTEQRDSAMYRCASSLGQGPVSYEQYFGPGTRLTVT.

This CDR3 is CASSEGQSTTQYF. CDR3 DNA sequence: TGCGCCAGCAGCGAGGGACAGAGCACTACGCAGTATTTT. V and J are TRBV5-1 and TRBJ2-3; 7 bases are shared with TRBD1. CDR1 is SGHRS, CDR2 YFSETQ, per germline. The CDR3 consists of 13 residues. Losses at the gene ends were 4 bases for V and 8 bases for J; bases not matched to a gene: 7.

This clonotype showed up many times. The junction and the germline gene differ at one end; a read error may be behind it. The gene calls are TRBV20-1 and TRBJ1-6, with D tentatively TRBD1 (6 bases). Germline assignment: CDR1 DFQATT and CDR2 SNEGSKA (reference sequence). The CDR3 covers 14 residues. For the CDR3, the DNA is TGCAGTGCTAGTAACAGGGACCCTAATTCACCCCTCAACTTT. Translation: CSASNRDPNSPLNF.

This clonotype was seen at least ten times. This chain's CDR3 is CASSYEGGFDTQYF. CDR3 sequence (DNA): TGTGCCAGCAGTTACGAGGGTGGTTTCGATACGCAGTATTTT. V and J are TRBV6-5 and TRBJ2-3; D perhaps matches TRBD2 (5 bases). CDR1 is MNHEY, CDR2 SVGAGI, per germline. The CDR3 runs to 14 residues. Trimming removed 2 bases from V and 6 bases from J, with 12 bases in between.

This clonotype was recorded many times. This chain joins TRBV6-5 and TRBJ2-2; 9 nucleotides line up with TRBD2. Germline CDR1 MNHEY, CDR2 SVGAGI. CDR3 size: 19 residues. The V gene end was trimmed by 2 bases and the J gene end by 3 bases; junction bases not matched to a gene: 13. Here the CDR3 reads CASSYALSGGNMYTGELFF. The CDR3 coding sequence is TGTGCCAGCAGTTACGCCCTTAGCGGGGGAAACATGTACACCGGGGAGCTGTTTTTT.

This clonotype was found many times. This chain links TRBV7-9 with TRBJ1-2, with 9 bases matching TRBD1. Germline CDR1 is SEHNR and CDR2 is FQNEAQ (reference sequence). This CDR3 spans 15 amino acids. V was clipped by 4 bases and J by 8 bases; unmatched bases: 11. CDR3 nucleotide sequence: TGTGCCAGCAGCTCATCCTGGACAGGGGTCGAGGGCTACACCTTC. Residues: CASSSSWTGVEGYTF.